This record covers a single T cell receptor beta chain. These data come from a study of technical replicates of blood from a few donors. Some clones are missing from TCRdb's copy, which holds only in-frame ones; the method was immunoSEQ multiplex PCR. In the table there are about 97,000 clones, roughly 96% of which are singletons. The clonotype originates from a human donor in good health. The material sequenced was T cells isolated from PBMCs.

The CDR3 DNA reads TGTGCCAGCAGCGAGGGTAACTACTACGAGCAGTACTTC. It codes for CASSEGNYYEQYF. The chain couples TRBV11-2 to TRBJ2-7; possibly TRBD2 for D (5 bases). V shed 5 bases and J shed 3 bases, with 11 bases lying between them. This CDR3 comprises 13 residues. Germline lookup yields CDR1 SGHAT and CDR2 FQNNGV.